This TCR beta chain emerged from a study of shared clonotypes between healthy human individuals. This table comes from immunoSEQ multiplex PCR, and its TCRdb copy is limited to in-frame clones, with some not included. This table has 2 million to 2.5 million clones, about 95% appearing once. This CDR3 has 14 residues. V gave up 0 bases and J gave up 6 bases, with 13 bases separating them. Germline lookup yields CDR1 SGHRS and CDR2 YFSETQ. Naive CD8 populations comprised CD45RO-negative cells positively selected for CCR7, excluding terminally differentiated effector memory CD45RA+ cells. Source material: naive CD8+ T cells sorted from blood. The clonotype originates from a man aged 18 to 29 in good health. The chain has TRBV5-1 and TRBJ2-7; D possibly corresponds to TRBD1 (5 bases). DNA for the CDR3: TGCGCCAGCAGCTTGGTTCAGGGTGTCCCCGAGCAGTACTTC. It yields the protein CASSLVQGVPEQYF.